The sequence of this TCR beta chain was determined in a study of blood T cell repertoires in COVID-19. Study summary: Material from acute and convalescent COVID-19 was sourced from the United States, Italy and Spain. In each case, the material was cDNA or gDNA derived from T cells, B-cell-depleted T cells, or PBMCs.

Deletions cut 6 bases from V and 6 bases from J, with 6 bases between. This CDR3 spans 11 amino acids. Germline V gene lookup returns CDR1 ENHRY and CDR2 SYGVKD. Original processing methods: By means of reference gene primer amplification, nucleated cell counts were estimated. Produced via immunoSEQ multiplex PCR; TCRdb's table is partial and in-frame only. The DNA gave D and trimming, while V, J and clone size come from that table. The table includes fewer than 200,000 clones, 65% to 85% detected once. The material sequenced was peripheral blood. The genes are TRBV10-3 and TRBJ1-3; no clear D gene. This receptor was obtained from an elderly woman with active or convalescent COVID-19. The CDR3 sequence is CAIRAENTIYF. Written as DNA, the CDR3 is TGTGCCATCAGGGCAGAAAACACCATATATTTT.